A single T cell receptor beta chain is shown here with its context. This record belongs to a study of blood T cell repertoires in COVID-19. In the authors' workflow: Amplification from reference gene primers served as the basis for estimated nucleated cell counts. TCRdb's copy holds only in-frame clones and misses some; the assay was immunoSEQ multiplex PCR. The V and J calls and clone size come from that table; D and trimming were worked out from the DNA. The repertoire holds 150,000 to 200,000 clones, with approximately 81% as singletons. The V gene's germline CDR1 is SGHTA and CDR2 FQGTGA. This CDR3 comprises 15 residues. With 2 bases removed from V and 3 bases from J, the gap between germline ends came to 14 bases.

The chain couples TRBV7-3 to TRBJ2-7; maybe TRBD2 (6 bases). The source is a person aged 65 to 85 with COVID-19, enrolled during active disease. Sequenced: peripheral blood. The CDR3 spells CASSLGPSVSYEQYF. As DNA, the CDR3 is TGTGCCAGCAGCTTAGGGCCTAGCGTTAGCTACGAGCAGTACTTC.